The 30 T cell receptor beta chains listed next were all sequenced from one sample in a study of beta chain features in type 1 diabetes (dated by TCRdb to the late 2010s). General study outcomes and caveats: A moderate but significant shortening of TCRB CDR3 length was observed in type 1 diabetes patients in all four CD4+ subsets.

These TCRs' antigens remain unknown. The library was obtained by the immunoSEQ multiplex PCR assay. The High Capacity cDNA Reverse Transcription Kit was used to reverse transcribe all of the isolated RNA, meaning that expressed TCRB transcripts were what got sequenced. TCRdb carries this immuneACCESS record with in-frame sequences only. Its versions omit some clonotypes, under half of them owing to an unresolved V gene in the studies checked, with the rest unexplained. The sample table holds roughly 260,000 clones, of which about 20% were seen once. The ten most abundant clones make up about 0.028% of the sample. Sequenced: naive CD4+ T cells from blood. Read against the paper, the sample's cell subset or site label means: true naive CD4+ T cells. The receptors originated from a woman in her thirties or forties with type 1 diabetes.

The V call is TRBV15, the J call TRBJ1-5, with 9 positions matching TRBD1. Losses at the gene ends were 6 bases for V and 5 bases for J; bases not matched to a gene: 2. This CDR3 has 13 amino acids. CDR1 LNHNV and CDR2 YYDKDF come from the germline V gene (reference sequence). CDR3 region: CATSRTGDQPQHF. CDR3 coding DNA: TGTGCCACCAGTAGGACAGGGGATCAGCCCCAGCATTTT.

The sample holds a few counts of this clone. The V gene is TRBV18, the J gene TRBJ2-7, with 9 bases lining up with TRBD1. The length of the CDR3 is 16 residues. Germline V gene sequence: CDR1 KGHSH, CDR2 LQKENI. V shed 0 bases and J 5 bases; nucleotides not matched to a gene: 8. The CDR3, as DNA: TGTGCCAGCTCACCACCTCCGGGACAGGGTAACCACGAGCAGTACTTC. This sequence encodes CASSPPPGQGNHEQYF.

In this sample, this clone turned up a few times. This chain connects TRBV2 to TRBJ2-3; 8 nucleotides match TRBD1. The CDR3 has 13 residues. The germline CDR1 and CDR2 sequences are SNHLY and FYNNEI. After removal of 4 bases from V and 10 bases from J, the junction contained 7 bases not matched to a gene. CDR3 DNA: TGTGCCAGCAGTGGGGCCCAGGGGGCATCGCAGTATTTT. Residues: CASSGAQGASQYF.

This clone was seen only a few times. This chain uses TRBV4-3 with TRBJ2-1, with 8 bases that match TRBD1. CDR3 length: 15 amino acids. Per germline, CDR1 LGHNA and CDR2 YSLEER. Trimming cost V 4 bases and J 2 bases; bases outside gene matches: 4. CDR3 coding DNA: TGCGCCAGCAGCCCCACGGGACAGGCCTACAATGAGCAGTTCTTC. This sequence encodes CASSPTGQAYNEQFF.

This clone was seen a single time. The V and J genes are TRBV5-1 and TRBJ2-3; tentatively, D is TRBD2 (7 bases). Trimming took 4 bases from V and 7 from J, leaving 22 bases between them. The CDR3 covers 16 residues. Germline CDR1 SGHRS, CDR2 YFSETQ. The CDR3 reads CASSPGGSGGGYTQYF. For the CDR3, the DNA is TGCGCCAGCAGCCCCGGGGGCAGCGGCGGGGGTTATACGCAGTATTTT.

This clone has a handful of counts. The chain's CDR3 is CASRSEQGMNTEAFF. CDR3 DNA sequence: TGTGCCAGCAGGAGCGAACAGGGGATGAACACTGAAGCTTTCTTT. The chain couples TRBV2 to TRBJ1-1; 7 positions match TRBD1. The V segment lost 6 bases and the J segment 0 bases; nucleotides outside the gene matches: 7. This CDR3 has 15 residues. The V gene's germline CDR1 is SNHLY and CDR2 FYNNEI.

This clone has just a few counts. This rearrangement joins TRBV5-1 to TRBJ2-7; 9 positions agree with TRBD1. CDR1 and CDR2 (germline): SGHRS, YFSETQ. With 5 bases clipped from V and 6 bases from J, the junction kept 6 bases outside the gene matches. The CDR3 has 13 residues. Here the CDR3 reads CASSRDREGEQYF. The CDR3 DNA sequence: TGCGCCAGCAGTCGGGACAGGGAGGGCGAGCAGTACTTC.

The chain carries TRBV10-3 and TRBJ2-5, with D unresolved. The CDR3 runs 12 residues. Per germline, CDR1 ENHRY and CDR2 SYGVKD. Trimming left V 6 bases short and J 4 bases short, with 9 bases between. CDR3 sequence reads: CAISPSPETQYF. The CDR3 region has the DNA TGTGCCATCAGCCCAAGCCCAGAGACCCAGTACTTC.

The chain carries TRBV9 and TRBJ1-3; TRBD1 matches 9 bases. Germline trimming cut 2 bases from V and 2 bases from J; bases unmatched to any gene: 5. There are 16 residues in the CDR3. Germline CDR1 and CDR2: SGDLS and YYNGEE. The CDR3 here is CASSVGTGPPGNTIYF. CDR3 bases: TGTGCCAGCAGCGTGGGGACAGGGCCCCCTGGAAACACCATATATTTT.

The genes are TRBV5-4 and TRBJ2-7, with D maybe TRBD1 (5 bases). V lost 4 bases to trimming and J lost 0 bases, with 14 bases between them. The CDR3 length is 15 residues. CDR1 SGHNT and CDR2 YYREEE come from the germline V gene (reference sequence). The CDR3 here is CASSTDSSLSYEQYF. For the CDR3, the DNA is TGTGCCAGCAGCACTGACAGTTCCCTCTCCTACGAGCAGTACTTC.

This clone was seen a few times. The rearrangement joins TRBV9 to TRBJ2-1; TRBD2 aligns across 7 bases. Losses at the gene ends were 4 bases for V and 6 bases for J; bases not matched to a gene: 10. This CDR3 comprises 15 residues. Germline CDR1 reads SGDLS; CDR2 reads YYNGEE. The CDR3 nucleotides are TGTGCCAGCAGCACCCGGGACTACAGTGTCAATGAGCAGTTCTTC. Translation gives CASSTRDYSVNEQFF.

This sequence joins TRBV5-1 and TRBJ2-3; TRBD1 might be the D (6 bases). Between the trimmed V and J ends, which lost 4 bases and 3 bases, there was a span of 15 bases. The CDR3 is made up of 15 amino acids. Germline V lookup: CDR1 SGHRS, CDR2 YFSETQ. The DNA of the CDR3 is TGCGCCAGCAGCATACAGGGAACGACGACAGATACGCAGTATTTT. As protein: CASSIQGTTTDTQYF.

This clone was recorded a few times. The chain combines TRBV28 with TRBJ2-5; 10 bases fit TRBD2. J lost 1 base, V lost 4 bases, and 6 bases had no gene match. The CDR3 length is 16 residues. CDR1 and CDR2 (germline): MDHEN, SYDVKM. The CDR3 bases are TGTGCCAGCAGTTCGTGGACTAGCGGCAGCCAAGAGACCCAGTACTTC. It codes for CASSSWTSGSQETQYF.

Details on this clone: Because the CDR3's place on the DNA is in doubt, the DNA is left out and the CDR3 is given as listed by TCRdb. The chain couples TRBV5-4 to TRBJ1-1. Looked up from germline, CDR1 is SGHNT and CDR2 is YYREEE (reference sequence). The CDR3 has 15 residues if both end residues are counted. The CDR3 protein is CASSLVWRGMTEAFF.

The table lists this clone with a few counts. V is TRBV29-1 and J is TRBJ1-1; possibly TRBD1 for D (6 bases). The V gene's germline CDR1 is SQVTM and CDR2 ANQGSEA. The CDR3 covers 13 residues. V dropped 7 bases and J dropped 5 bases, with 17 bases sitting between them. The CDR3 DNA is TGCAGCGCCAGGCTAGGGGGTGGGACTGAAGCTTTCTTT. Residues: CSARLGGGTEAFF.

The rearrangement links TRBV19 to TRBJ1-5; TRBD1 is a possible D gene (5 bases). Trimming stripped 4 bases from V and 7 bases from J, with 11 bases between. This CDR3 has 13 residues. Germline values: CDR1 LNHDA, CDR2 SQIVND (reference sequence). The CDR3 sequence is CASSTQGTQPQHF. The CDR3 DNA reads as TGTGCCAGTAGTACCCAGGGTACCCAGCCCCAGCATTTT.

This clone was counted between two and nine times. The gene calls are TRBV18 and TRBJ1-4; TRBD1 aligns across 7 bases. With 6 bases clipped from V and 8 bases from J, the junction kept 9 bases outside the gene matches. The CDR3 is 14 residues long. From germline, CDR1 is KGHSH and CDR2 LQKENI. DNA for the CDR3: TGTGCCAGCTCTTCGGGACAGCCGGCCGAAAAACTGTTTTTT. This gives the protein CASSSGQPAEKLFF.

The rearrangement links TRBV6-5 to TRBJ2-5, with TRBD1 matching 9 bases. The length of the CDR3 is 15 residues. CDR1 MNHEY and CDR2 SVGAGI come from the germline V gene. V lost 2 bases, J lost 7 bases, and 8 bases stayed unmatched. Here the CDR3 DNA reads TGTGCCAGCAGTTACGGGGACAGGGCTGTCGGGACCCAGTACTTC. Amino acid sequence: CASSYGDRAVGTQYF.

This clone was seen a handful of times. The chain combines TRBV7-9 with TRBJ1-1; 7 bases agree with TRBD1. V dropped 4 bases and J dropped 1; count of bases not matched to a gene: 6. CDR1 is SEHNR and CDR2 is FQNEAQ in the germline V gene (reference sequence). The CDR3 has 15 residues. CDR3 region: CASSSPQGPNTEAFF. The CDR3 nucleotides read TGTGCCAGCAGCTCCCCACAGGGGCCGAACACTGAAGCTTTCTTT.

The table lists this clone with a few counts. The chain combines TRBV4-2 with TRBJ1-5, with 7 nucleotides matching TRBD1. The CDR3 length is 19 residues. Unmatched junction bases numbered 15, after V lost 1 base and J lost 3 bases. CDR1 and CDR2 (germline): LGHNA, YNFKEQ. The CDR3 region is CASSQVILQGYSNNQPQHF. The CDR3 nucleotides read TGTGCCAGCAGCCAAGTTATCTTACAGGGGTATTCGAACAATCAGCCCCAGCATTTT.

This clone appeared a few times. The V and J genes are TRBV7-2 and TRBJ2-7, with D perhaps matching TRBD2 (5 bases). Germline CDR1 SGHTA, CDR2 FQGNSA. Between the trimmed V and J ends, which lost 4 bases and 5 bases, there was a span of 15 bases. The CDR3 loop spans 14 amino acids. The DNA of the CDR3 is TGTGCCAGCAGCTCCTACCGACGGGGAGACGAGCAGTACTTC. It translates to CASSSYRRGDEQYF. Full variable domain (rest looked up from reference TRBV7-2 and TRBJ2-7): GAGVSQSPSNKVTEKGKDVELRCDPISGHTALYWYRQSLGQGLEFLIYFQGNSAPDKSGLPSDRFSAERTGGSVSTLTIQRTQQEDSAVYLCASSSYRRGDEQYFGPGTRLTVT.

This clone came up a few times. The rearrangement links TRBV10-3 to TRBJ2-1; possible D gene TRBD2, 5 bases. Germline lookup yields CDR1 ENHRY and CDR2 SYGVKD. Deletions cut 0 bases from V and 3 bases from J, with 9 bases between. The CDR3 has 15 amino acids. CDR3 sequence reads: CAISESSEGYNEQFF. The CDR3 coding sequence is TGTGCCATCAGTGAGTCAAGCGAGGGCTACAATGAGCAGTTCTTC.

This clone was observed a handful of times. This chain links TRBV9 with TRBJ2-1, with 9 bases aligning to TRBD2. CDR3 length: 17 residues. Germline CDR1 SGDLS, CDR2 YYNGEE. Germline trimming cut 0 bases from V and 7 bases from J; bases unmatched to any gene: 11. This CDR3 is CASSVVVGTSFGNEQFF. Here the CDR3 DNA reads TGTGCCAGCAGCGTAGTAGTAGGGACTAGCTTCGGGAATGAGCAGTTCTTC.

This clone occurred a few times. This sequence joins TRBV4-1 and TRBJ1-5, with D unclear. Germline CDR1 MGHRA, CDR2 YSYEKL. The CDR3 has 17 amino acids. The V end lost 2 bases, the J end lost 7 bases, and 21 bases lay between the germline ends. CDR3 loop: CASSQILIKNGRQPQHF. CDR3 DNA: TGCGCCAGCAGCCAAATATTGATAAAGAACGGGAGGCAGCCCCAGCATTTT.

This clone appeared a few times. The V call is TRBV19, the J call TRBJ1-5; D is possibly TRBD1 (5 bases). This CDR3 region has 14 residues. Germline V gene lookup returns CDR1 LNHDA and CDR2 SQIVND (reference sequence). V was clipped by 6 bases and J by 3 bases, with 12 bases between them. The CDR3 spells CASRQDRNNQPQHF. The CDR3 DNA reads TGTGCCAGTAGACAGGATAGGAACAATCAGCCCCAGCATTTT.

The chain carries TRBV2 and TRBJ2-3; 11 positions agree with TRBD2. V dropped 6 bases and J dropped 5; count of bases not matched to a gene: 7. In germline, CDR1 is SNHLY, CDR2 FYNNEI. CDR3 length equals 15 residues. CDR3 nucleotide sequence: TGTGCCAGCAGCGAGACTAGCGGGGTCGGAGATACGCAGTATTTT. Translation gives CASSETSGVGDTQYF.

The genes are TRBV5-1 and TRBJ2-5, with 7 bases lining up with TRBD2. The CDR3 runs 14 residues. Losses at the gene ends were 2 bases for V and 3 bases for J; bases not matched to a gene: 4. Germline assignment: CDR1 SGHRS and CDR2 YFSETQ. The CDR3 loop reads CASSLGSGEETQYF. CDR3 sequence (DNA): TGCGCCAGCAGCTTAGGAAGCGGGGAAGAGACCCAGTACTTC.

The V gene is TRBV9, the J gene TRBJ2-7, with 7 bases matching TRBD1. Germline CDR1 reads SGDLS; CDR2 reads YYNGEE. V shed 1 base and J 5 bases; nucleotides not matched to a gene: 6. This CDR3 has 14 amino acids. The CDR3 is CASSVSTGVDEQYF. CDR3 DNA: TGTGCCAGCAGCGTATCAACAGGGGTTGACGAGCAGTACTTC. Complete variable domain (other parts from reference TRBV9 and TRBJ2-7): DSGVTQTPKHLITATGQRVTLRCSPRSGDLSVYWYQQSLDQGLQFLIQYYNGEERAKGNILERFSAQQFPDLHSELNLSSLELGDSALYFCASSVSTGVDEQYFGPGTRLTVT.

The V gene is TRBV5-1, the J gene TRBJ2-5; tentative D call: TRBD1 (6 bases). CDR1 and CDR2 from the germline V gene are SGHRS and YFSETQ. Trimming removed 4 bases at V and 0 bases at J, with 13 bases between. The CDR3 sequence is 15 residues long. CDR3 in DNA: TGCGCCAGCAGCCCCGGGACAACTTACCAAGAGACCCAGTACTTC. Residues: CASSPGTTYQETQYF.

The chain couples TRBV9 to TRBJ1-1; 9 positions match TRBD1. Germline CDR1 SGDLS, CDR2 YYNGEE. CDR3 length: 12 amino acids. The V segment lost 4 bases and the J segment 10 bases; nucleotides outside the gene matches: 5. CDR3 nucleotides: TGTGCCAGCAGCTTGGGGACAGGGAGAGCTTTCTTT. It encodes CASSLGTGRAFF.